Following are 16 T cell receptor beta chains from one sample sequenced in a study of shared clonotypes between healthy human individuals. Profiling relied on immunoSEQ multiplex PCR, and the TCRdb table lists in-frame clones only, not all of them. The data contain over 1.5 million clones, about 98% of them seen just once; the ten biggest clones take up about 0.4%. The sequenced sample was naive CD4+ T cells sorted from blood. As for subset: CD45RA+ positively selected. These receptors were obtained from a man aged 30 to 45 in good health.

V is TRBV5-1 and J is TRBJ2-1, with 10 bases matching TRBD2. V dropped 5 bases and J dropped 8; count of bases not matched to a gene: 10. There are 15 residues in the CDR3. Germline values: CDR1 SGHRS, CDR2 YFSETQ. CDR3 protein: CASRKSGRADHEQFF. The DNA for the CDR3 is TGCGCCAGCAGAAAGAGCGGGAGGGCCGACCATGAGCAGTTCTTC.

This chain connects TRBV5-5 to TRBJ2-2, with 7 bases fitting TRBD2. The junction had 3 bases not matched to a gene; V was cut back by 4 bases and J by 3 bases. Germline lookup yields CDR1 SGHKS and CDR2 YYEKEE (reference sequence). This CDR3 is 14 amino acids long. CDR3 DNA sequence: TGTGCCAGCAGCCTAGGACTAGACACCGGGGAGCTGTTTTTT. Amino acids: CASSLGLDTGELFF.

The chain links TRBV18 to TRBJ2-2; TRBD2 matches 8 bases. The V gene's germline CDR1 is KGHSH and CDR2 LQKENI. CDR3 length: 15 residues. J gave up 5 bases and V 5 bases, and 7 bases lay outside the gene matches. CDR3 nucleotides: TGTGCCAGCTCATTCGAGCGGGAGAAAACCGGGGAGCTGTTTTTT. As protein: CASSFEREKTGELFF.

The chain employs TRBV9 and TRBJ1-3, with TRBD1 matching 10 bases. V dropped 4 bases and J dropped 8; count of bases not matched to a gene: 9. Germline V gene sequence: CDR1 SGDLS, CDR2 YYNGEE. The CDR3 covers 15 residues. The CDR3 coding sequence is TGTGCCAGCAGCCTAGGACAGGGGGTCGAATACACCATATATTTT. It is translated as CASSLGQGVEYTIYF.

The gene calls are TRBV7-2 and TRBJ2-7, with a possible D match to TRBD2 (7 bases). CDR1 is SGHTA and CDR2 is FQGNSA in the germline V gene. V was trimmed by 2 bases and J by 0 bases, leaving 14 bases between them. CDR3 length equals 16 residues. The CDR3 is CASSLLGRGSSYEQYF. The CDR3 DNA reads as TGTGCCAGCAGCTTATTGGGGAGGGGGAGCTCCTACGAGCAGTACTTC.

In its sample, this clone was seen once. CDR3 sequence reads: CASSESKYGQETQYF. CDR3 DNA sequence: TGCGCCAGCAGTGAGTCCAAGTACGGTCAAGAGACCCAGTACTTC. The chain is built from TRBV10-1 and TRBJ2-5; no clear D gene. V gave up 0 bases and J gave up 2 bases, with 10 bases separating them. This CDR3 is 15 amino acids long. The germline gives CDR1 WNHNN, CDR2 SYGVQD (reference sequence).

This rearrangement joins TRBV9 to TRBJ1-5; D call uncertain. CDR1 and CDR2 from the germline V gene are SGDLS and YYNGEE. The CDR3 is made up of 16 amino acids. V lost 4 bases to trimming and J lost 2 bases, with 16 bases between them. CDR3 sequence: CASSRGRLRGNQPQHF. The DNA for the CDR3 is TGTGCCAGCAGCAGAGGCAGGCTGCGAGGCAATCAGCCCCAGCATTTT.

V gene TRBV2 combines with J gene TRBJ1-2; a possible D gene is TRBD1 (6 bases). V was shortened by 3 bases and J by 4 bases, with 12 bases between the two germline ends. Germline CDR1 is SNHLY and CDR2 is FYNNEI. The CDR3 is 14 amino acids. The CDR3 bases are TGTGCCAGCAGTGACATCAAAGGGGGCTATGGCTACACCTTC. Its protein is CASSDIKGGYGYTF. The variable domain in full, completed from reference TRBV2 and TRBJ1-2, reads EPEVTQTPSHQVTQMGQEVILRCVPISNHLYFYWYRQILGQKVEFLVSFYNNEISEKSEIFDDQFSVERPDGSNFTLKIRSTKLEDSAMYFCASSDIKGGYGYTFGSGTRLTVV.

This chain joins TRBV19 and TRBJ2-1; 16 bases map to TRBD2. Trimming at V came to 4 bases and at J to 2 bases, leaving 8 bases not matched to a gene. The CDR3 sequence is 19 residues long. The germline gives CDR1 LNHDA, CDR2 SQIVND (reference sequence). The DNA for the CDR3 is TGTGCCAGTAGTACCAAGCCGGGACTAGCGGGAGGGGCCTACAATGAGCAGTTCTTC. It translates to CASSTKPGLAGGAYNEQFF.

V gene TRBV2 combines with J gene TRBJ2-7; 8 bases agree with TRBD1. The germline V gene encodes CDR1 SNHLY and CDR2 FYNNEI. V was pared by 6 bases and J by 2 bases, with 6 bases of the junction left unmatched. The CDR3 consists of 14 residues. CDR3 coding DNA: TGTGCCAGCAGGGGACAGGCCGATCCCTACGAGCAGTACTTC. Its protein product is CASRGQADPYEQYF.

This clone was recorded only once. V and J are TRBV10-2 and TRBJ1-5; D might be TRBD1 (6 bases). With 6 bases removed from V and 4 bases from J, the gap between germline ends came to 13 bases. CDR3 length: 14 amino acids. Germline V gene lookup returns CDR1 WSHSY and CDR2 SAAADI. The CDR3 bases are TGCGCCAGCAGGGCCCGGGGGCATAATCAGCCCCAGCATTTT. It codes for CASRARGHNQPQHF.

The chain combines TRBV14 with TRBJ2-3; D is uncertain. This CDR3 contains 14 residues. Germline assignment: CDR1 SGHDN and CDR2 FVKESK. With 4 bases removed from V and 1 base from J, the gap between germline ends came to 9 bases. The DNA for the CDR3 is TGTGCCAGCAGCCTCGTAGGCCGCACAGATACGCAGTATTTT. It codes for CASSLVGRTDTQYF.

The chain combines TRBV9 with TRBJ2-1; D is ambiguous. CDR1 and CDR2 from the germline V gene are SGDLS and YYNGEE. V lost 5 bases, J lost 2 bases, and 11 bases lay in between. CDR3 length: 14 amino acids. The CDR3 nucleotides are TGTGCCAGCAGTACTACTACAGCCTACAATGAGCAGTTCTTC. Protein: CASSTTTAYNEQFF. The whole variable domain, filled in from reference TRBV9 and TRBJ2-1, reads DSGVTQTPKHLITATGQRVTLRCSPRSGDLSVYWYQQSLDQGLQFLIQYYNGEERAKGNILERFSAQQFPDLHSELNLSSLELGDSALYFCASSTTTAYNEQFFGPGTRLTVL.

The rearrangement joins TRBV7-9 to TRBJ2-3; D perhaps matches TRBD2 (6 bases). CDR1 is SEHNR, CDR2 FQNEAQ, per germline (reference sequence). V lost 0 bases, J lost 2 bases, and 9 bases lay in between. This CDR3 is 15 amino acids long. This CDR3 is CASSLAPGVTDTQYF. Here the CDR3 DNA reads TGTGCCAGCAGCTTAGCGCCGGGAGTCACAGATACGCAGTATTTT.

The chain employs TRBV4-1 and TRBJ2-1, with 7 bases aligning to TRBD1. Germline V lookup: CDR1 MGHRA, CDR2 YSYEKL. The ends lost 6 bases at V and 9 bases at J; junction bases unmatched: 14. This CDR3 contains 15 residues. Here the CDR3 reads CASRRAGGAPGEQFF. CDR3 DNA: TGCGCCAGCAGACGCGCAGGGGGAGCACCGGGTGAGCAGTTCTTC.

The rearrangement joins TRBV2 to TRBJ2-2; TRBD2 aligns across 9 bases. The CDR3 has 16 amino acids. V gave up 6 bases and J gave up 0 bases; unmatched junction bases: 5. Per germline, CDR1 SNHLY and CDR2 FYNNEI. As DNA, the CDR3 is TGTGCCAGCAGCTCCCGACTAGCGGCGAACACCGGGGAGCTGTTTTTT. Translated, it gives CASSSRLAANTGELFF. The variable domain in full, completed from reference TRBV2 and TRBJ2-2, reads EPEVTQTPSHQVTQMGQEVILRCVPISNHLYFYWYRQILGQKVEFLVSFYNNEISEKSEIFDDQFSVERPDGSNFTLKIRSTKLEDSAMYFCASSSRLAANTGELFFGEGSRLTVL.